The subject of this entry is one T cell receptor (beta chain). Its antigen target is currently unknown. No base quality information exists; no much larger clone differs at one position. TCR CDR3 regions were amplified from genomic DNA by multiplex PCR using the deep immunoSEQ assay. Genomic DNA extracted from each cell subset was distributed evenly over all wells of several immunoSEQ 96-well plates, and each plate served as one replicate. For unsorted PBMC, approximately 300 ng of genomic DNA, equivalent to around 30,000 T cell genomes, went into each replicate PCR. Ten immunoSEQ deep assay plates were used to sequence unsorted PBMC genomic DNA. The purified libraries were quantified using a Qubit 3.0 fluorometer, sized with a Bioanalyzer 2100, and then quantified again using the KAPA Library Quantification kit. A separate single-read 150-cycle Illumina NextSeq 550 flow cell was used to sequence each immunoSEQ 96-well plate. The authors' analysis ran thus. Because only junctional sequences without quality scores were contained in the immunoSEQ output, filtering matching that applied to full-length reads could not be performed. To assign V/J genes and CDR3, sequences were annotated using PyIR, a Python wrapper for IgBLAST v1.9, with IMGT germline references. Reads with weak V/J assignments (E-value above 1e-6), missing CDR3, stop codons, out-of-frame junctions, or ambiguous translated residues were removed. V3J clonotypes were defined as sequences sharing an identical inferred V gene, J gene, and CDR3 amino acid sequence. Percentage overlap between repertoires was computed as shared unique clonotypes divided by the size of the smaller repertoire. Three approaches were used to assess repertoire richness: RTK rarefaction, the Chao1 estimator, and Recon v2.1 estimates of unobserved clonotypes. This immuneACCESS table, as held by TCRdb, lists in-frame sequences with V and J called but not all clones. Of the missing ones, under half trace to an unresolved V gene in checked studies; the others have no known cause. Clonal size and the V and J genes are those of that table, whereas D and trimming came from the DNA. This sample lists about 500,000 clones; over 60% were detected once. Around 11% of the sample belongs to the ten largest clones.

From a lookup of the germline V gene, CDR1 and CDR2 are MDHEN and SYDVKM. Trimming removed 3 bases from V and 8 bases from J, leaving 10 bases between the germline ends. Taken from cysteine to phenylalanine, the CDR3 has 12 residues. Only the CDR3 DNA stays, 36 bases, in frame from base 1. Healthy HIV-negative adults with no recently reported acute infections or vaccinations were included as donors. Every donor was a Caucasian adult residing in Nashville, Tennessee, USA. For unsorted samples, 75 million to 90 million PBMCs were counted, and genomic DNA was extracted using the QIAamp DNA Blood Mini kit. Blood was collected by leukapheresis, and PBMCs were isolated by Ficoll-Histopaque density gradient centrifugation and then cryopreserved in liquid nitrogen vapor phase. This sample stems from a study of shared clonotypes between healthy human individuals (TCRdb year 2020). Background on the whole study: The cohort included a few men and a couple of women between 18 and 49 years of age. Blood TCR repertoires of five healthy adults were deeply sequenced to estimate repertoire size and the extent of clonotype sharing between individuals. To increase sequencing depth and limit assay-specific biases, TCR repertoire library preparation and sequencing were carried out by different laboratories using diverse techniques. Per donor, leukapheresis produced somewhere between about 0.9 and 10 billion PBMCs.

On the study overall, not on this receptor specifically: Because the study included a small number of donors, the genetic and exposure-history diversity represented was limited. Sampling was restricted to blood, and TCR repertoires in tissue are likely to differ from TCR repertoires in blood. Pairwise subsampling indicated that sequencing depth was expected to affect the degree of clonotype sharing among donors.

The specimen was PBMCs. The chain couples TRBV28 to TRBJ1-2, with an unclear D gene assignment. This sequence was found in a woman in her thirties or forties in good health. Some clones in this sample may be carry-over from other donors' samples. The nucleotide sequence is given as TGTGCCAGCAGTTTGCGCCCGGGGGGCTACACCTTC. Its coded protein is CASSLRPGGYTF.